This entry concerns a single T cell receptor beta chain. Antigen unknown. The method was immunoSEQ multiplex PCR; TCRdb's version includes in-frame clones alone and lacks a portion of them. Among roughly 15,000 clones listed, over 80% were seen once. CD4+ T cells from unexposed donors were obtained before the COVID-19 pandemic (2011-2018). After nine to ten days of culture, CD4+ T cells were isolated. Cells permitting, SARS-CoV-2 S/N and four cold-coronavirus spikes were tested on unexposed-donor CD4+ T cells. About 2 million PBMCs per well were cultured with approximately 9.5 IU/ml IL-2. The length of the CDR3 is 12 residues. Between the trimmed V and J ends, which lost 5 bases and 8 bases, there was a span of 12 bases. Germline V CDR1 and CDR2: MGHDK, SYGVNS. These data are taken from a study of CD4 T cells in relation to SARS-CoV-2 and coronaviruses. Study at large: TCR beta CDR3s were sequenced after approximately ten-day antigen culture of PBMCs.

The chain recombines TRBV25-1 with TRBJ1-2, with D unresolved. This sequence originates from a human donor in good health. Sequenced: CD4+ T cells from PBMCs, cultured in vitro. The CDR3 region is CASSFGGRGYTF. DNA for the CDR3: TGTGCCAGCAGTTTTGGAGGTCGAGGCTACACCTTC.